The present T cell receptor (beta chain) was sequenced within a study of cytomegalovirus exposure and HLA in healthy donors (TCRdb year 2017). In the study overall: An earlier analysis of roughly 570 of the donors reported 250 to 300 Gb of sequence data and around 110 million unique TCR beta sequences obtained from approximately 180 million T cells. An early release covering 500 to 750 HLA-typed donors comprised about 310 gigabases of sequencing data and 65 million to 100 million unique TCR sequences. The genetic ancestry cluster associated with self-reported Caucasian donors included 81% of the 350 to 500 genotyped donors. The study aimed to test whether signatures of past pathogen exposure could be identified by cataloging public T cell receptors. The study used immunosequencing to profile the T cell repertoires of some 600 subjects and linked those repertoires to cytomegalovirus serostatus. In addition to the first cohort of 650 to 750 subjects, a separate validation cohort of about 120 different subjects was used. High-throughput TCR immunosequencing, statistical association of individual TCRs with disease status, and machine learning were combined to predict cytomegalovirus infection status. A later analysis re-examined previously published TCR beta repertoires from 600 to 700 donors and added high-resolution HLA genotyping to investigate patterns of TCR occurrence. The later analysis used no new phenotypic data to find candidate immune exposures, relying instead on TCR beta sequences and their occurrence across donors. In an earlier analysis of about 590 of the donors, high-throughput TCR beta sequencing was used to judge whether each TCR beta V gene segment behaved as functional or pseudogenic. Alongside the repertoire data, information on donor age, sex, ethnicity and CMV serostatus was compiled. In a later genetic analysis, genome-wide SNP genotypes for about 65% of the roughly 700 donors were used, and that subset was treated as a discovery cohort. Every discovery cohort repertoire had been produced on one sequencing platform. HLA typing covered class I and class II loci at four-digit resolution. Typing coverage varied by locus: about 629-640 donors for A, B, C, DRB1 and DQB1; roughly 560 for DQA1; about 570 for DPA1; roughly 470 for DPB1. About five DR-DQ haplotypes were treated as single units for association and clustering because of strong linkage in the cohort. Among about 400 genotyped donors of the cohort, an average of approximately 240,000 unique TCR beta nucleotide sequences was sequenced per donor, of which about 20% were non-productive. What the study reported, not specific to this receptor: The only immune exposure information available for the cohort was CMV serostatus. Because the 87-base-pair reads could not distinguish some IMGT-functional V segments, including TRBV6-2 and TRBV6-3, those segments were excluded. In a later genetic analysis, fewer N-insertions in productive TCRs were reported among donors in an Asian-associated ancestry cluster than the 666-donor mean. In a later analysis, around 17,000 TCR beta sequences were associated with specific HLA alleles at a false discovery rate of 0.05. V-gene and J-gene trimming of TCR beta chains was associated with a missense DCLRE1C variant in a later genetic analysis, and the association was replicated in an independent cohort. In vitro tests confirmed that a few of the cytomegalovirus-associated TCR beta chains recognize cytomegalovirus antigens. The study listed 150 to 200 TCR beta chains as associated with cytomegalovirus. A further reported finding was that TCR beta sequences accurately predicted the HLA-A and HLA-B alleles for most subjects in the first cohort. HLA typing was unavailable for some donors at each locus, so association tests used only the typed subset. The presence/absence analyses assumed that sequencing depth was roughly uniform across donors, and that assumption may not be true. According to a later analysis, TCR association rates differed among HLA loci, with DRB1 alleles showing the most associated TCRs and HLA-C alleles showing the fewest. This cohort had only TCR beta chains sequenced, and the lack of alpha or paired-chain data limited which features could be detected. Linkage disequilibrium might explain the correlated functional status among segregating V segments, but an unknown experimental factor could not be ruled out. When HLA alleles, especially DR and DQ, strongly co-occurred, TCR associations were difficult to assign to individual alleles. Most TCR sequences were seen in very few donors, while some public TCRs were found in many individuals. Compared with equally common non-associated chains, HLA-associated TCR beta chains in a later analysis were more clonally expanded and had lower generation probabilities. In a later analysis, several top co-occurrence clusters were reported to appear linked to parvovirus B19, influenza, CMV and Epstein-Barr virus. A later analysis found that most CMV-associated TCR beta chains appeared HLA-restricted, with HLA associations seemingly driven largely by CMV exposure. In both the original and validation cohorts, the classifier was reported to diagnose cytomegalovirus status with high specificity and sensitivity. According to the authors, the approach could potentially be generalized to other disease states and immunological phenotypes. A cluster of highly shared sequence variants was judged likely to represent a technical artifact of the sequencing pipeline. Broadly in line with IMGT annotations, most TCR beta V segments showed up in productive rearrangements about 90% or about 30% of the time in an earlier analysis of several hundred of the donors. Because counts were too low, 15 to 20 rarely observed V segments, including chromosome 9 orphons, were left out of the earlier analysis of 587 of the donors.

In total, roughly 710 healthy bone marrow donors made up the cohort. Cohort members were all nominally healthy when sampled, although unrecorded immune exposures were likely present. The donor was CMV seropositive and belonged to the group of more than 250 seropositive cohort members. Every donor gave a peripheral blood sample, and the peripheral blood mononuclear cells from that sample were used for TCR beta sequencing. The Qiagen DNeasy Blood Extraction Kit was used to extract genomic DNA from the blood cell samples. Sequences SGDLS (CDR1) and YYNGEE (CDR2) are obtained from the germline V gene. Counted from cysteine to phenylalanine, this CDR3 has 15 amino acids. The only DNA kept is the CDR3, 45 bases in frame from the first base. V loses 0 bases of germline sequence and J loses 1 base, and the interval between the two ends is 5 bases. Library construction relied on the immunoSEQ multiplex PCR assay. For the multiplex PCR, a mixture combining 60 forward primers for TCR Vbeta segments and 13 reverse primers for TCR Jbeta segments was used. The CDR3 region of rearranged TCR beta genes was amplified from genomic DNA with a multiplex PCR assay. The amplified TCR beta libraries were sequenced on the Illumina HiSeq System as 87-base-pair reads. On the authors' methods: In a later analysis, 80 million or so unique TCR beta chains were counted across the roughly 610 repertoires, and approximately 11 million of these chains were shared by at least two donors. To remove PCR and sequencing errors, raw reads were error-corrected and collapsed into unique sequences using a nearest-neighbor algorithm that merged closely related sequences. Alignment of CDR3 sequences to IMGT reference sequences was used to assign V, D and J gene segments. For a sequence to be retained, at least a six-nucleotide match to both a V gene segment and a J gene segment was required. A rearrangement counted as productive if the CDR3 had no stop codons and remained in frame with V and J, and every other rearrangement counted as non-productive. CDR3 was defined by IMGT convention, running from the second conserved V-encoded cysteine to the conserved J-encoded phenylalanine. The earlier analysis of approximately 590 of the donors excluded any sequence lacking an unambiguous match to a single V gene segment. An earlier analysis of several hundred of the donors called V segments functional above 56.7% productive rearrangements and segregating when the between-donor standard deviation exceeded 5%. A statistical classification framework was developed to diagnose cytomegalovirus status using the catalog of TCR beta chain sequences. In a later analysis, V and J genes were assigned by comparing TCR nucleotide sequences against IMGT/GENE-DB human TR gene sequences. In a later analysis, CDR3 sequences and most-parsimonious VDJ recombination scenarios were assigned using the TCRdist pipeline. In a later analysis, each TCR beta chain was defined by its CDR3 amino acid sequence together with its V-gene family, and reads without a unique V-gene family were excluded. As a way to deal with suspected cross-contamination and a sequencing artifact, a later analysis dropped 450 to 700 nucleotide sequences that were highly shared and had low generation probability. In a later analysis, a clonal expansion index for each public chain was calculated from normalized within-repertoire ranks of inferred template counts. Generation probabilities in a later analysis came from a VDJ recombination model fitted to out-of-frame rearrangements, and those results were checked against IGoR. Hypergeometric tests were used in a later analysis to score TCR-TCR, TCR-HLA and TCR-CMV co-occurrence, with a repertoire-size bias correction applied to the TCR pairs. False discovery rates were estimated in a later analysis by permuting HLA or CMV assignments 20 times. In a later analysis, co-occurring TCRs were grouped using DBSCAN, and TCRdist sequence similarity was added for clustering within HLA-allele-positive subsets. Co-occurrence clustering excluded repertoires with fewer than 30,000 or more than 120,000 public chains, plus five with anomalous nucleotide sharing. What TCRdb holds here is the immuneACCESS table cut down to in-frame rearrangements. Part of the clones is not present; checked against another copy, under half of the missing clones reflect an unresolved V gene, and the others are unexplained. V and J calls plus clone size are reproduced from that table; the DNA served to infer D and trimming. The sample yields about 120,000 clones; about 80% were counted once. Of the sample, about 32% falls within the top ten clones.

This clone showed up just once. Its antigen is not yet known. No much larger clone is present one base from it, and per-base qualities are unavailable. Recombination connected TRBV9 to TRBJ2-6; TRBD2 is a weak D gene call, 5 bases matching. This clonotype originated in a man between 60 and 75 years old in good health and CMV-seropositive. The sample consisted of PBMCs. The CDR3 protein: CASSVGESGANVLTF. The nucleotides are TGTGCCAGCAGCGTAGGGGAGTCTGGGGCCAACGTCCTGACTTTC.